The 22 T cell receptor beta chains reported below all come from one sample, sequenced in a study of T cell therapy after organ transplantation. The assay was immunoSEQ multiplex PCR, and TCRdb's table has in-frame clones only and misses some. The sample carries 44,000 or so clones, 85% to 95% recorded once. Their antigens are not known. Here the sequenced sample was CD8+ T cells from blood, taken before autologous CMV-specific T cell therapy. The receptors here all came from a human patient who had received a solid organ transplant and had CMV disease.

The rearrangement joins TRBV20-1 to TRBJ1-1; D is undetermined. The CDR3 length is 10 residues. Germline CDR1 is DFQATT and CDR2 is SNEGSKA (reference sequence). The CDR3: CRLGNTEAFF. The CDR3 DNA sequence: TGCAGGCTGGGGAACACTGAAGCTTTCTTT.

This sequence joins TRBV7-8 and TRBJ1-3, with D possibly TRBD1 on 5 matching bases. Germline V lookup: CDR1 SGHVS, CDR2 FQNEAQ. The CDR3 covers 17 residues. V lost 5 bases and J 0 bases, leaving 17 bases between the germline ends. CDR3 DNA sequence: TGTGCCAGCAGCCCAGTGCGACAGAGCCTCTCTGGAAACACCATATATTTT. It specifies CASSPVRQSLSGNTIYF.

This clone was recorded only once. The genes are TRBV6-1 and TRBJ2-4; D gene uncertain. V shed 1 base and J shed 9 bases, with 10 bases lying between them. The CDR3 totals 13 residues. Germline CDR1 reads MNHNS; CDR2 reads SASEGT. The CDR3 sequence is CASSEGLSGIQYF. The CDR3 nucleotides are TGTGCCAGCAGTGAAGGCCTATCTGGCATTCAGTACTTC.

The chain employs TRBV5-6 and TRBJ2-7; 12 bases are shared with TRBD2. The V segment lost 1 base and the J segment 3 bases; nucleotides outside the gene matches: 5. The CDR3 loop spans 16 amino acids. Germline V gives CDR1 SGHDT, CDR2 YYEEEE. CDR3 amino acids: CASSLIGGLAGYEQYF. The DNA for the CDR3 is TGTGCCAGCAGCTTGATAGGGGGACTAGCGGGCTACGAGCAGTACTTC.

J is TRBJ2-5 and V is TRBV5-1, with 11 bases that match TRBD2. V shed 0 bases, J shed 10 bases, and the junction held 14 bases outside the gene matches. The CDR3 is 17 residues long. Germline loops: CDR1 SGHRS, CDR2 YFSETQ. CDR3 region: CASSLAASGGPTSDQYF. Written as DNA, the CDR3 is TGCGCCAGCAGCTTGGCAGCTAGCGGGGGGCCCACATCCGACCAGTACTTC.

The CDR3 bases are TGTGCCAGCAGCCACAACCCCGGGACAGGGGTCCTCGAGCAGTACTTC. Translating gives CASSHNPGTGVLEQYF. The chain is built from TRBV27 and TRBJ2-7; 10 bases agree with TRBD1. V lost 6 bases to trimming and J lost 6 bases; unmatched junction nucleotides: 14. Germline-derived CDR1 and CDR2 are MNHEY and SMNVEV (reference sequence). The CDR3 is 16 residues long.

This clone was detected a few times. The CDR3 bases are TGTGCCAGCAGCCTAACTAGCGGGGGGGCTGAAGAGCAGTACTTC. Protein: CASSLTSGGAEEQYF. The chain recombines TRBV7-9 with TRBJ2-7; 13 bases are a match to TRBD2. This CDR3 has 15 residues. Germline values: CDR1 SEHNR, CDR2 FQNEAQ (reference sequence). The V and J ends lost 5 bases and 7 bases, in that order; junction bases with no gene match: 8.

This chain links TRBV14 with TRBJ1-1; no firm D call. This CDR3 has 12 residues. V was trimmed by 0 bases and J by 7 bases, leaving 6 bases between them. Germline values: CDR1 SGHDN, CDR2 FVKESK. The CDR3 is CASSQDGNEAFF. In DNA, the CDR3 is TGTGCCAGCAGCCAAGATGGCAATGAAGCTTTCTTT. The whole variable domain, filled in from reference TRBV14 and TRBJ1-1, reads EAGVTQFPSHSVIEKGQTVTLRCDPISGHDNLYWYRRVMGKEIKFLLHFVKESKQDESGMPNNRFLAERTGGTYSTLKVQPAELEDSGVYFCASSQDGNEAFFGQGTRLTVV.

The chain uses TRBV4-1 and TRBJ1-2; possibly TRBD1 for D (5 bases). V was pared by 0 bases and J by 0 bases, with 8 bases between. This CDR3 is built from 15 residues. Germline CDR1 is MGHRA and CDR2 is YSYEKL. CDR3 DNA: TGCGCCAGCAGCCAAGACCCGGACACTAACTATGGCTACACCTTC. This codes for CASSQDPDTNYGYTF.

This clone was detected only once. Here the CDR3 reads CATRLAGEVNEQFF. The DNA for the CDR3 is TGTGCCACCAGACTAGCGGGAGAGGTGAATGAGCAGTTCTTC. The chain has TRBV19 and TRBJ2-1, with 12 nucleotides matching TRBD2. The CDR3 has 14 amino acids. Germline V gene lookup returns CDR1 LNHDA and CDR2 SQIVND (reference sequence). V gave up 10 bases and J gave up 7 bases; unmatched junction bases: 8.

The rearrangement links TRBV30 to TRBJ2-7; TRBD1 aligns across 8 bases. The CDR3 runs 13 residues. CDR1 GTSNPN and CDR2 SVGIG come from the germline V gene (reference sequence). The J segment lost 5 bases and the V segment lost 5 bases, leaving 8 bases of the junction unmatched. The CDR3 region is CAWWTGRSNEQYF. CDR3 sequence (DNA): TGTGCCTGGTGGACAGGGAGGTCCAACGAGCAGTACTTC.

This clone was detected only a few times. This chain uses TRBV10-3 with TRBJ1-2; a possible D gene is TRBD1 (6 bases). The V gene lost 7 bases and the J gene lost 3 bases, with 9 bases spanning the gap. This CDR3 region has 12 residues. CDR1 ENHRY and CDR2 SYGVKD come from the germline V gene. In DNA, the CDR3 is TGTGCCATCAACAGGGATGACTATGGCTACACCTTC. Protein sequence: CAINRDDYGYTF.

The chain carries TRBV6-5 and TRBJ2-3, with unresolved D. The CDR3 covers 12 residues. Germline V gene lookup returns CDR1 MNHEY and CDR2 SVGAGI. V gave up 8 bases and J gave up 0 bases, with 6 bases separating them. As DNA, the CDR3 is TGTGCCAGCGCCAGGAGCACAGATACGCAGTATTTT. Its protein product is CASARSTDTQYF.

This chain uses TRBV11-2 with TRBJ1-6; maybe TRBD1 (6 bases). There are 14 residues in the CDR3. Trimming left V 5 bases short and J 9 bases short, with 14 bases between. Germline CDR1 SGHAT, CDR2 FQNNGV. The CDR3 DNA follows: TGTGCCAGCAGCCCCGGACAGTTTTTTTCACCCCTCCACTTT. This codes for CASSPGQFFSPLHF.

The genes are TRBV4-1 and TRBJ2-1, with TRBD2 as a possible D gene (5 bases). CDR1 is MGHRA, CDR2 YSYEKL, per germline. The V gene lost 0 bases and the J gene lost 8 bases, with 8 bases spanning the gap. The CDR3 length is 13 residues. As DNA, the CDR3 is TGCGCCAGCAGCCAAGACTTGGAGGATGAGCAGTTCTTC. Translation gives CASSQDLEDEQFF.

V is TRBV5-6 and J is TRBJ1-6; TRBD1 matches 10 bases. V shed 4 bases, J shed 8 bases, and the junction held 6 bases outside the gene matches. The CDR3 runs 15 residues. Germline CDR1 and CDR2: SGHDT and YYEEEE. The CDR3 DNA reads TGTGCCAGCAGCCCTCCGGGACAGGGGTATTCACCCCTCCACTTT. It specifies CASSPPGQGYSPLHF.

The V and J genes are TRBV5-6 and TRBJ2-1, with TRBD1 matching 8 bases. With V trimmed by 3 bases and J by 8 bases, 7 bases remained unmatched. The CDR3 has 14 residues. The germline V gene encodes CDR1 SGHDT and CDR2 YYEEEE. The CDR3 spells CASSSGGGFDEQFF. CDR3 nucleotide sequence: TGTGCCAGCAGCTCAGGGGGCGGATTCGATGAGCAGTTCTTC.

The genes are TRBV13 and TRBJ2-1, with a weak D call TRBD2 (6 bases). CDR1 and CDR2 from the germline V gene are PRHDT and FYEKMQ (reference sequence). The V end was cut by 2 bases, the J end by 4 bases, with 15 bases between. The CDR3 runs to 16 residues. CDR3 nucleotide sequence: TGTGCCAGCAGCTTAATTGGGGGAGGAGGTTACAATGAGCAGTTCTTC. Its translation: CASSLIGGGGYNEQFF.

The DNA of the CDR3 is TGTGCCGTAAAACTAGCGGAGACCTACGAGCAGTACTTC. Its protein is CAVKLAETYEQYF. The rearrangement joins TRBV2 to TRBJ2-7; 8 bases agree with TRBD2. The J segment lost 2 bases and the V segment lost 11 bases, leaving 8 bases of the junction unmatched. In germline, CDR1 is SNHLY, CDR2 FYNNEI. The CDR3 is 13 amino acids.

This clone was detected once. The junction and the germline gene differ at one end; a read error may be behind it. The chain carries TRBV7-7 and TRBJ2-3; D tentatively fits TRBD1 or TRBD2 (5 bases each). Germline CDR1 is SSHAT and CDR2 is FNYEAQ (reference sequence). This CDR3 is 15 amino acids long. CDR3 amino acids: CASSRGPSDTDTQYF. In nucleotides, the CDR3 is TGTGCTAGCAGCCGGGGACCGTCCGACACAGATACGCAGTATTTT.

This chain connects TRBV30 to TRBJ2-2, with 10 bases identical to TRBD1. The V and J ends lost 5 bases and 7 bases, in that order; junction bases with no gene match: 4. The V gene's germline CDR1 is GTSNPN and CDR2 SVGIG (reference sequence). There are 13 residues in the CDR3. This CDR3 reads CAWWDRGHGELFF. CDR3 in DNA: TGTGCCTGGTGGGACAGGGGTCACGGGGAGCTGTTTTTT.

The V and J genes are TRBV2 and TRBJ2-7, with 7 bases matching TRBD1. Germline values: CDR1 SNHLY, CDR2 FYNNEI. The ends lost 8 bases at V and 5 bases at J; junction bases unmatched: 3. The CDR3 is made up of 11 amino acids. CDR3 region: CASDREDEQYF. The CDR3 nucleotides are TGTGCCAGCGACAGGGAAGACGAGCAGTACTTC.